The 18 T cell receptor beta chains reported below all come from one sample, sequenced in a study of blood T cell repertoires in COVID-19. TCRdb's table, derived via immunoSEQ multiplex PCR, lists solely in-frame clones and lacks some. In the table there are a few hundred thousand clones, 75% to 90% of which are singletons. Sequenced: peripheral blood. These receptors were obtained from a woman in her forties or fifties with COVID-19, enrolled during active disease.

The genes are TRBV19 and TRBJ1-2, with 9 bases that match TRBD1. Trimming took 3 bases from V and 9 from J; bases not matched to a gene: 14. Germline V gene sequence: CDR1 LNHDA, CDR2 SQIVND (reference sequence). The CDR3 has 16 residues. CDR3 protein: CASSIAPGTGSKSYTF. CDR3 nucleotides: TGTGCCAGTAGTATCGCCCCCGGGACAGGGAGTAAAAGCTACACCTTC.

V is TRBV7-9 and J is TRBJ1-6; D may be TRBD1 (5 bases). The V end was cut by 4 bases, the J end by 10 bases, with 17 bases between. Germline CDR1 is SEHNR and CDR2 is FQNEAQ (reference sequence). The CDR3 covers 15 residues. For the CDR3, the DNA is TGTGCCAGCAGCTCGGGGGGAGCCGGACAATCACCCCTCCACTTT. This translates into CASSSGGAGQSPLHF.

The table lists this clone with a count of one. The J gene is TRBJ1-5, the V gene TRBV24-1; a possible D gene is TRBD1 (5 bases). Trimming pared 6 bases from V and 1 base from J, leaving 12 bases between. CDR3 size: 15 residues. From germline, CDR1 is KGHDR and CDR2 SFDVKD. CDR3 loop: CATSSPTVSNQPQHF. The CDR3 DNA sequence: TGTGCCACCAGTAGCCCGACAGTGAGCAATCAGCCCCAGCATTTT.

J is TRBJ1-5 and V is TRBV12-3 or TRBV12-4, with D possibly being TRBD1 (5 bases). The CDR3 sequence is 13 residues long. Trimming pared 3 bases from V and 6 bases from J, leaving 9 bases between. The CDR3 loop is CASSFGGGQPQHF. CDR3 nucleotides: TGTGCCAGCAGTTTTGGCGGGGGTCAGCCCCAGCATTTT.

As DNA, the CDR3 is TGTGCCACCAGTGATTTGGGGGGAGGTCGGGGTTCACCCCTCCACTTT. Translating gives CATSDLGGGRGSPLHF. J is TRBJ1-6 and V is TRBV24-1; tentative D call: TRBD1 (5 bases). Trimming removed 0 bases at V and 9 bases at J, with 14 bases between. The length of the CDR3 is 16 residues. The germline gives CDR1 KGHDR, CDR2 SFDVKD.

The chain has TRBV30 and TRBJ1-1, with D possibly TRBD1 on 6 matching bases. The germline gives CDR1 GTSNPN, CDR2 SVGIG (reference sequence). This CDR3 has 15 amino acids. With 0 bases removed from V and 10 bases from J, the gap between germline ends came to 21 bases. CDR3 DNA sequence: TGTGCCTGGAGTGTAGGGGGGGCGCTGGGTAGTGGAGCTTTCTTT. As protein: CAWSVGGALGSGAFF.

This clone was seen once. CDR3 DNA sequence: TGTGCCAGCAGCCCCCGGGAACCCGCGTTGATGACTGAAGCTTTCTTT. It specifies CASSPREPALMTEAFF. The genes are TRBV7-8 and TRBJ1-1; D unresolved. Per the germline V gene, CDR1 is SGHVS and CDR2 is FQNEAQ. The CDR3 sequence is 16 residues long. The ends were cut back, 5 bases at V and 5 bases at J, with 21 bases in the middle.

The rearrangement uses TRBV5-8 and TRBJ1-1; TRBD1 aligns across 9 bases. Germline-derived CDR1 and CDR2 are SGHTS and YDEGEE. CDR3 size: 14 residues. J lost 5 bases, V lost 5 bases, and 7 bases had no gene match. The CDR3 loop is CASRRTGGQTEAFF. The CDR3 DNA reads TGTGCCAGCAGAAGAACAGGGGGCCAAACTGAAGCTTTCTTT.

The V and J genes are TRBV6-5 and TRBJ1-1, with D maybe TRBD1 (5 bases). The CDR3 runs to 15 residues. Between the trimmed V and J ends, which lost 11 bases and 4 bases, there was a span of 23 bases. In germline, CDR1 is MNHEY, CDR2 SVGAGI. The CDR3 is CALQRGDVGSTEAFF. CDR3 DNA sequence: TGTGCCTTGCAACGGGGGGATGTCGGTAGCACTGAAGCTTTCTTT.

The V and J genes are TRBV4-3 and TRBJ2-5, with a tentative D call TRBD1 (5 bases). V lost 2 bases, J lost 10 bases, and 17 bases lay in between. This CDR3 has 14 amino acids. Germline loops: CDR1 LGHNA, CDR2 YSLEER. The CDR3 loop is CASSQTGWGRGQYF. The DNA for the CDR3 is TGCGCCAGCAGCCAAACAGGTTGGGGTCGCGGCCAGTACTTC.

This clone occurred once. The chain carries TRBV9 and TRBJ2-3, with 7 bases identical to TRBD2. The trim removed 2 bases at V and 4 bases at J, leaving 4 bases unmatched. The CDR3 totals 14 residues. Germline values: CDR1 SGDLS, CDR2 YYNGEE. CDR3 DNA: TGTGCCAGCAGCGTTGGCGGGAGCTCAGATACGCAGTATTTT. The encoded protein is CASSVGGSSDTQYF.

The CDR3, as DNA: TGTGCCAGCAGCTCCCCGACGGACAGGGCGGGCGAAAAACTGTTTTTT. Its protein is CASSSPTDRAGEKLFF. The chain has TRBV7-9 and TRBJ1-4; 8 bases agree with TRBD1. The CDR3 covers 16 residues. The germline V gene has CDR1 SEHNR and CDR2 FQNEAQ (reference sequence). V shed 4 bases, J shed 8 bases, and the junction held 12 bases outside the gene matches.

V gene TRBV6-5 combines with J gene TRBJ2-1, with D tentatively TRBD2 (6 bases). V gave up 4 bases and J gave up 9 bases, with 19 bases separating them. Germline values: CDR1 MNHEY, CDR2 SVGAGI. The CDR3 is 15 residues long. CDR3 coding DNA: TGTGCCAGCAGTTTTACTAAGGAGGGCCGGGGTGAGCAGTTCTTC. Translation gives CASSFTKEGRGEQFF.

This clone was found once. The chain carries TRBV5-1 and TRBJ2-3; D is unresolved. Trimming removed 1 base at V and 5 bases at J, with 5 bases between. CDR1 SGHRS and CDR2 YFSETQ come from the germline V gene. The CDR3 is 12 residues long. In DNA form, the CDR3 reads TGCGCCAGCAGCTTGTTATTAGATACGCAGTATTTT. This encodes CASSLLLDTQYF.

The chain combines TRBV18 with TRBJ1-3, with D perhaps matching TRBD1 (6 bases). Trimming pared 3 bases from V and 0 bases from J, leaving 12 bases between. Germline CDR1 and CDR2: KGHSH and LQKENI. The CDR3 runs 16 residues. CDR3 nucleotides: TGTGCCAGCTCACCGGACAGCATGAGCTCTGGAAACACCATATATTTT. This gives the protein CASSPDSMSSGNTIYF.

This rearrangement joins TRBV28 to TRBJ1-2, with D possibly TRBD1 on 5 matching bases. Trimming stripped 3 bases from V and 7 bases from J, with 12 bases between. The CDR3 covers 13 residues. The germline CDR1 and CDR2 sequences are MDHEN and SYDVKM. This CDR3 reads CASSFAQGRGYTF. For the CDR3, the DNA is TGTGCCAGCAGTTTCGCCCAGGGCCGTGGCTACACCTTC.

This rearrangement joins TRBV7-2 to TRBJ2-1; 12 positions agree with TRBD2. The V segment lost 5 bases and the J segment 5 bases; nucleotides outside the gene matches: 7. Germline V gene data show CDR1 as SGHTA and CDR2 as FQGNSA. The CDR3 consists of 16 residues. In DNA form, the CDR3 reads TGTGCCAGCAGCGGACTGACTAGCGGGAGACACAATGAGCAGTTCTTC. Encoded protein: CASSGLTSGRHNEQFF. The whole variable domain, remainder taken from reference TRBV7-2 and TRBJ2-1, is GAGVSQSPSNKVTEKGKDVELRCDPISGHTALYWYRQSLGQGLEFLIYFQGNSAPDKSGLPSDRFSAERTGGSVSTLTIQRTQQEDSAVYLCASSGLTSGRHNEQFFGPGTRLTVL.

The rearrangement links TRBV30 to TRBJ1-2; TRBD1 might be the D (5 bases). With 2 bases removed from V and 5 bases from J, the gap between germline ends came to 12 bases. CDR3 size: 13 residues. The germline CDR1 and CDR2 sequences are GTSNPN and SVGIG (reference sequence). CDR3 bases: TGTGCCTGGAGTATCAGGGTGGGTTATGGCTACACCTTC. Its protein is CAWSIRVGYGYTF.